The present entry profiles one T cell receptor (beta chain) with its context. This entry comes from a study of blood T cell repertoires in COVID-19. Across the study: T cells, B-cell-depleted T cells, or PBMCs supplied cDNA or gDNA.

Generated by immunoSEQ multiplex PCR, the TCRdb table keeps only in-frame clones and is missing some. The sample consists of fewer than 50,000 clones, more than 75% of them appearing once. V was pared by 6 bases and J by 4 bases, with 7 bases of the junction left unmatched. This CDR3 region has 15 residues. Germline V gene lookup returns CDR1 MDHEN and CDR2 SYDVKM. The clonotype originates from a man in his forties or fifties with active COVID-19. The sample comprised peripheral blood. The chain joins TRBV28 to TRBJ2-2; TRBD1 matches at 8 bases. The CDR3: CASSLGQVFTGELFF. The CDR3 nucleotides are TGTGCCAGCAGCTTGGGACAGGTTTTCACCGGGGAGCTGTTTTTT.